What follows are 14 T cell receptor beta chains derived from one specimen sequenced in a study of Ad26.COV2.S vaccination and SARS-CoV-2 variants. Treatment denoted: approximately 18 received Ad26.COV2.S at low or high dose, single or two shots; roughly 5 received placebo; per-sample allocation not given. The samples date from day 63 after the first vaccine or placebo injection. The table came from immunoSEQ multiplex PCR; TCRdb's copy has only in-frame clones and leaves some out. The table shows 430,000 or so clones, with roughly 89% occurring only once. The specimen comprised peripheral blood, sampled in a trial of Ad26.COV2.S vaccine versus placebo. Receptors originate from a person between 18 and 59 years old who received the Ad26.COV2.S COVID-19 vaccine or a placebo.

The V gene is TRBV2, the J gene TRBJ2-3; TRBD2 agrees at 9 bases. The germline gives CDR1 SNHLY, CDR2 FYNNEI. This CDR3 is built from 16 residues. V trimming: 6 bases; J trimming: 2 bases; junction bases outside the gene matches: 9. CDR3 in amino acids: CASRPGTSRNTDTQYF. The CDR3 nucleotides are TGTGCCAGCAGGCCCGGGACTAGCAGAAACACAGATACGCAGTATTTT.

The genes are TRBV28 and TRBJ2-3, with a weak D call TRBD2 (6 bases). V was trimmed by 4 bases and J by 6 bases, leaving 11 bases between them. CDR1 and CDR2 (germline): MDHEN, SYDVKM. The CDR3 is 13 amino acids. The CDR3 loop reads CASSWGGEDTQYF. The DNA of the CDR3 is TGTGCCAGCAGTTGGGGCGGGGAGGATACGCAGTATTTT.

This clone was seen only once. This chain uses TRBV4-3 with TRBJ2-7; 8 bases are shared with TRBD1. The CDR3 length is 13 residues. Germline CDR1 is LGHNA and CDR2 is YSLEER. V lost 6 bases, J lost 6 bases, and 7 bases stayed unmatched. The CDR3 region is CASSYRQGIEQYF. The DNA of the CDR3 is TGCGCCAGCAGTTACCGACAGGGGATCGAGCAGTACTTC.

The CDR3 bases are TGTGCCAGCAGCGTTCCGCCTAGCGGGAGAATAACTACGGACGAGCAGTACGTC. This encodes CASSVPPSGRITTDEQYV. The gene calls are TRBV9 and TRBJ2-7; 10 nucleotides match TRBD2. Germline CDR1 reads SGDLS; CDR2 reads YYNGEE. The CDR3 sequence is 18 residues long. Trimming cost V 2 bases and J 5 bases; bases outside gene matches: 16.

This chain connects TRBV27 to TRBJ1-2, with TRBD1 matching over 7 bases. Per the germline V gene, CDR1 is MNHEY and CDR2 is SMNVEV (reference sequence). The CDR3 has 15 residues. The V segment lost 3 bases and the J segment 4 bases; nucleotides outside the gene matches: 8. The CDR3, as DNA: TGTGCCAGCAGTTTCCAAGGGGGCAAAGGCTATGGCTACACCTTC. Amino acids: CASSFQGGKGYGYTF.

The chain carries TRBV29-1 and TRBJ1-2, with 11 bases lining up with TRBD1. The germline V gene encodes CDR1 SQVTM and CDR2 ANQGSEA. CDR3 length: 14 amino acids. With V trimmed by 7 bases and J by 3 bases, 7 bases remained unmatched. The CDR3 loop is CSAGQGAGYYGYTF. The CDR3 DNA sequence: TGCAGCGCAGGACAGGGGGCAGGTTACTATGGCTACACCTTC.

The V and J genes are TRBV5-6 and TRBJ2-1; D ambiguous. V was trimmed by 1 base and J by 9 bases, leaving 17 bases between them. Germline CDR1 SGHDT, CDR2 YYEEEE. The CDR3 spans 15 residues. CDR3 loop: CASSLRSTNPREQFF. The CDR3 region has the DNA TGTGCCAGCAGCTTGCGGTCCACGAATCCTCGTGAGCAGTTCTTC.

The genes are TRBV27 and TRBJ2-5, with D perhaps TRBD1 (5 bases). Trimming removed 2 bases at V and 6 bases at J, with 10 bases between. Germline V CDR1 and CDR2: MNHEY, SMNVEV (reference sequence). The CDR3 runs 13 residues. The CDR3: CASSLIQGQTQYF. CDR3 bases: TGTGCCAGCAGTTTAATCCAGGGCCAGACCCAGTACTTC.

The rearrangement uses TRBV24-1 and TRBJ1-4; 7 bases match TRBD1. CDR1 KGHDR and CDR2 SFDVKD come from the germline V gene. There are 15 residues in the CDR3. The J segment lost 4 bases and the V segment lost 3 bases, leaving 4 bases of the junction unmatched. CDR3 in amino acids: CATSDGQDGNEKLFF. The CDR3 coding sequence is TGTGCCACCAGTGATGGACAGGATGGTAATGAAAAACTGTTTTTT.

The CDR3 bases are TGCGCCAGCAGCTTAACCGGGACAGGGTGGACCTTC. This sequence encodes CASSLTGTGWTF. J is TRBJ1-2 and V is TRBV5-1; 9 nucleotides align to TRBD1. Germline loops: CDR1 SGHRS, CDR2 YFSETQ. The CDR3 runs to 12 residues. J lost 14 bases, V lost 2 bases, and 7 bases had no gene match.

This clone was detected a few times. The chain combines TRBV13 with TRBJ1-2, with a weak D call TRBD1 (5 bases). The CDR3 is 14 residues long. Germline CDR1 and CDR2: PRHDT and FYEKMQ (reference sequence). V was pared by 6 bases and J by 5 bases, with 16 bases between. The CDR3 nucleotides are TGTGCCAGCAGAGTCCAGGGAATCCCATATGGCTACACCTTC. This codes for CASRVQGIPYGYTF.

The rearrangement uses TRBV6-5 and TRBJ1-2; TRBD1 aligns across 10 bases. CDR1 is MNHEY and CDR2 is SVGAGI in the germline V gene. V trimming: 4 bases; J trimming: 5 bases; junction bases outside the gene matches: 4. The CDR3 loop spans 14 amino acids. The CDR3 sequence: CASSSTGGGYGYTF. The CDR3 DNA is TGTGCCAGCAGTTCGACAGGGGGCGGGTATGGCTACACCTTC.

The chain uses TRBV7-2 and TRBJ2-2; D is undetermined. With 3 bases removed from V and 0 bases from J, the gap between germline ends came to 8 bases. This CDR3 has 15 amino acids. Germline loops: CDR1 SGHTA, CDR2 FQGNSA. CDR3 residues: CASSFHRPNTGELFF. In nucleotides, the CDR3 is TGTGCCAGCAGCTTCCATCGACCGAACACCGGGGAGCTGTTTTTT.

The chain has TRBV5-1 and TRBJ2-3, with D possibly matching TRBD2 (6 bases). This CDR3 region has 15 residues. Per the germline V gene, CDR1 is SGHRS and CDR2 is YFSETQ. With 4 bases removed from V and 5 bases from J, the gap between germline ends came to 17 bases. Here the CDR3 reads CASSTGVSHGDTQYF. The CDR3 DNA follows: TGCGCCAGCAGCACGGGGGTCTCCCACGGAGATACGCAGTATTTT.